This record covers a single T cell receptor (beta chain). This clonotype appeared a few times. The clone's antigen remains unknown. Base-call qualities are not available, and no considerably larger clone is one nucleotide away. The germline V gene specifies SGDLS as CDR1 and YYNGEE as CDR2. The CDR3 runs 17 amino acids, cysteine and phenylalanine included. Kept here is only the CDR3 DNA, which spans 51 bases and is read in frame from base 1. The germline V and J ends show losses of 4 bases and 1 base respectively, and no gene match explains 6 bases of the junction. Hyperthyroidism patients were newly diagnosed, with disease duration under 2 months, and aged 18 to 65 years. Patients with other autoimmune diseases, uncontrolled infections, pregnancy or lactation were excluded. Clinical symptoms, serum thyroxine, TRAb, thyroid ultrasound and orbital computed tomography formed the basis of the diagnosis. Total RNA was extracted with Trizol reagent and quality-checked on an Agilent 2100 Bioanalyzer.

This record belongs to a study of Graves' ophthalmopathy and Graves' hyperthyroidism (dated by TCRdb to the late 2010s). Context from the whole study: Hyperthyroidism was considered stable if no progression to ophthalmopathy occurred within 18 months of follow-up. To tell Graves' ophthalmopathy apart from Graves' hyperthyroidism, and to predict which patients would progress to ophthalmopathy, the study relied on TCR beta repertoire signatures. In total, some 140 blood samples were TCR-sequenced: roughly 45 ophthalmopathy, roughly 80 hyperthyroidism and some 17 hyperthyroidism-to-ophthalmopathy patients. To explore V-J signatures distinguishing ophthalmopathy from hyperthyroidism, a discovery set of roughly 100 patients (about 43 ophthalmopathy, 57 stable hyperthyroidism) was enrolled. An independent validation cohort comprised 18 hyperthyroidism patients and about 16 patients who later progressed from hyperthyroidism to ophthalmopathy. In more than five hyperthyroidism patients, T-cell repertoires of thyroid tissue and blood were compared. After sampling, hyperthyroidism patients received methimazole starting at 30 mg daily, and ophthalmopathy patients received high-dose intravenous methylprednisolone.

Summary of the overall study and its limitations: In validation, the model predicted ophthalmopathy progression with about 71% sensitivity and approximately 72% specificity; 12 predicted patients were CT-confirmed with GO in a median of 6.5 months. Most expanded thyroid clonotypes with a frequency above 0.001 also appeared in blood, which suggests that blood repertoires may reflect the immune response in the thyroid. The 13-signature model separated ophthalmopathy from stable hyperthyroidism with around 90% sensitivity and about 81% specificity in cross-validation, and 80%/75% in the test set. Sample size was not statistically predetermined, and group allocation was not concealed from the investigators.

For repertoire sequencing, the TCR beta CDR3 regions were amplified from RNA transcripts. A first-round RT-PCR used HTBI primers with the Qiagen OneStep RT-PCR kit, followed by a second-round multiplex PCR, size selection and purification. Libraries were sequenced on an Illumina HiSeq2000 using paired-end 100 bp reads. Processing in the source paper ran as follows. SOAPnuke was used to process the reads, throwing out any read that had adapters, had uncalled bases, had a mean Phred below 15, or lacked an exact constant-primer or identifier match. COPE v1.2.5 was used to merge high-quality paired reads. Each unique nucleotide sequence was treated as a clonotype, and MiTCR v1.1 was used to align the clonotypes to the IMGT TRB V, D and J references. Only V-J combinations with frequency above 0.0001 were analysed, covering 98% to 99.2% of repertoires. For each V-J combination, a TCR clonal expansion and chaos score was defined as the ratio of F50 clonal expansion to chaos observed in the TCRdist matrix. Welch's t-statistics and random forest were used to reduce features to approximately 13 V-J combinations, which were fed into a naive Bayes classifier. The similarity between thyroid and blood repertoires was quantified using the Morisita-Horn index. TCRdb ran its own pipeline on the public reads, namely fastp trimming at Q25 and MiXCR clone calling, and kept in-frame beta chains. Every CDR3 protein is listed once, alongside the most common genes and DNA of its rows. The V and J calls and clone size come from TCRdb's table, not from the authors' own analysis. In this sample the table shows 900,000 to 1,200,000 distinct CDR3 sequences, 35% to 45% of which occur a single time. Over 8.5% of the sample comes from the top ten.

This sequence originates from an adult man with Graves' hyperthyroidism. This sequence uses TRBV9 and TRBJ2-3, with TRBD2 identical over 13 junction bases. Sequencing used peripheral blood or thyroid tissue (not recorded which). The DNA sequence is TGTGCCAGCAGCTTAACCGGACTAGCGGGAGGCACAGATACGCAGTATTTT. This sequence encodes CASSLTGLAGGTDTQYF.